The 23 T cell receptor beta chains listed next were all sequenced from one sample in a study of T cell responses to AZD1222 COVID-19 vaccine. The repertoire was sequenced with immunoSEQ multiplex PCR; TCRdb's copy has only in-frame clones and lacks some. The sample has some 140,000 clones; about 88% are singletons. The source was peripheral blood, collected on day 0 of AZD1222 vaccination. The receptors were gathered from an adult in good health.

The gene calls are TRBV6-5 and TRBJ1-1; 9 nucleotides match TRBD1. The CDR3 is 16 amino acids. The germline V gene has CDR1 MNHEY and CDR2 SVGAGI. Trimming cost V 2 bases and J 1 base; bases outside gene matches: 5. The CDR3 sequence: CASSYDRGGRNTEAFF. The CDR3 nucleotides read TGTGCCAGCAGTTACGACAGGGGGGGACGGAACACTGAAGCTTTCTTT.

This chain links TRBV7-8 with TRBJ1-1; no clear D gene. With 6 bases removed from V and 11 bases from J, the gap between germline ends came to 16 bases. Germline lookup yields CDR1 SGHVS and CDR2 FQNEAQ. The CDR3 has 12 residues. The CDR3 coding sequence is TGTGCCAGCAGGGGTAGAGATGGGAGGGCTTTCTTT. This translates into CASRGRDGRAFF.

CDR3 loop: CASSLGGRTYEQYF. CDR3 bases: TGTGCCAGCAGCTTAGGGGGACGGACCTACGAGCAGTACTTC. V gene TRBV11-2 combines with J gene TRBJ2-7, with D perhaps being TRBD1 or TRBD2 (5 bases each). Germline V gene sequence: CDR1 SGHAT, CDR2 FQNNGV. Trimming left V 1 base short and J 2 bases short, with 9 bases between. This CDR3 is built from 14 residues.

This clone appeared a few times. This CDR3 is CASSIEPNQPQHF. The CDR3 nucleotides read TGTGCCAGTAGTATCGAACCTAATCAGCCCCAGCATTTT. V is TRBV19 and J is TRBJ1-5, with unresolved D. Germline V gives CDR1 LNHDA, CDR2 SQIVND (reference sequence). V was clipped by 3 bases and J by 4 bases, with 7 bases between them. CDR3 length equals 13 residues. Full variable domain (remainder filled in from reference TRBV19 and TRBJ1-5): DGGITQSPKYLFRKEGQNVTLSCEQNLNHDAMYWYRQDPGQGLRLIYYSQIVNDFQKGDIAEGYSVSREKKESFPLTVTSAQKNPTAFYLCASSIEPNQPQHFGDGTRLSIL.

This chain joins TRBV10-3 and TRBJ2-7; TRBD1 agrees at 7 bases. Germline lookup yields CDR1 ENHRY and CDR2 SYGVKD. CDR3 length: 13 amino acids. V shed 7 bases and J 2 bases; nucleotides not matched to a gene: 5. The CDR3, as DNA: TGTGCCATCAACAAAGGACAGGCCTACGAGCAGTACTTC. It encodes CAINKGQAYEQYF.

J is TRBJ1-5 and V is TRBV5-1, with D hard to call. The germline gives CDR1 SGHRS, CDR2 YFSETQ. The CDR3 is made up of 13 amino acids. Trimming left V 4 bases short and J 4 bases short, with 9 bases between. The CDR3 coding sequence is TGCGCCAGCAGCCCCGGCCCAAATCAGCCCCAGCATTTT. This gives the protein CASSPGPNQPQHF.

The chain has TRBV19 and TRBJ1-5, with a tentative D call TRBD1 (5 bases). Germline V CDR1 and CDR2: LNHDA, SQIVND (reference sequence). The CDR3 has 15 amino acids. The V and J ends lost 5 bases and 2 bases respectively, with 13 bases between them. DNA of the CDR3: TGTGCCAGTAGTCGCGTAGACAGCGGCAATCAGCCCCAGCATTTT. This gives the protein CASSRVDSGNQPQHF.

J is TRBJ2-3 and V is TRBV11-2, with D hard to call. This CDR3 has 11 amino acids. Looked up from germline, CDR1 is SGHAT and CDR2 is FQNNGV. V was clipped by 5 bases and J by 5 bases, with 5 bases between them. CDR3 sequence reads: CASSLQDTQYF. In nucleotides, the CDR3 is TGTGCCAGCAGCCTGCAAGATACGCAGTATTTT.

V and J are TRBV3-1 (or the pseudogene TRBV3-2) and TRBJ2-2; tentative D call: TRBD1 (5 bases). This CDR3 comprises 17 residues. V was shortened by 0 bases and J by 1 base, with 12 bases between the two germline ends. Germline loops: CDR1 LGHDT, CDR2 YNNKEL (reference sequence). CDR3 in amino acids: CASSQDHGAGNTGELFF. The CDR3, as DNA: TGTGCCAGCAGCCAAGATCATGGGGCCGGGAACACCGGGGAGCTGTTTTTT.

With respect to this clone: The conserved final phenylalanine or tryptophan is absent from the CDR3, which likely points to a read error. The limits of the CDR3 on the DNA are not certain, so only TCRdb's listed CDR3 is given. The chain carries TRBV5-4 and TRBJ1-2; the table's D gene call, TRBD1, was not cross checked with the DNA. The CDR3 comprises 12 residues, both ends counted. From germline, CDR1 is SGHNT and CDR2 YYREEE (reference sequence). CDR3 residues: CASSLDRQGPSS.

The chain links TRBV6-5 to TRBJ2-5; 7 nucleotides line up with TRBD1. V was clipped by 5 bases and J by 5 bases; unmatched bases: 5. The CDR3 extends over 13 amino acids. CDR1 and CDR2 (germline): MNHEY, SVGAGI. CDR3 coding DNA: TGTGCCAGCAGTAGACAGGGTTGGGAGACCCAGTACTTC. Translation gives CASSRQGWETQYF.

CDR3 DNA sequence: TGCGCCAGCAGCCTTGTAGGGGATCAGCCCCAGCATTTT. It is translated as CASSLVGDQPQHF. The genes are TRBV5-1 and TRBJ1-5; tentative D call: TRBD1 (5 bases). Germline V CDR1 and CDR2: SGHRS, YFSETQ. The CDR3 extends over 13 amino acids. With 4 bases removed from V and 5 bases from J, the gap between germline ends came to 10 bases.

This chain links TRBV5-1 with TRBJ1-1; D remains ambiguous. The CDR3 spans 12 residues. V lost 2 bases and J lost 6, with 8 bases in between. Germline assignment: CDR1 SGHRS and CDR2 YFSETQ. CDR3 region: CASSLPGAEAFF. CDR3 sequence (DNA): TGCGCCAGCAGCTTACCGGGAGCTGAAGCTTTCTTT.

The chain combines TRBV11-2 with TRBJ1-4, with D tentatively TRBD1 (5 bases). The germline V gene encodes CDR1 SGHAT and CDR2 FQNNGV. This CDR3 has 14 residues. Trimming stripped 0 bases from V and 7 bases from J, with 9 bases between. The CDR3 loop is CASSLDRGSEKLFF. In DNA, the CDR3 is TGTGCCAGCAGCTTAGATAGGGGTAGTGAAAAACTGTTTTTT.

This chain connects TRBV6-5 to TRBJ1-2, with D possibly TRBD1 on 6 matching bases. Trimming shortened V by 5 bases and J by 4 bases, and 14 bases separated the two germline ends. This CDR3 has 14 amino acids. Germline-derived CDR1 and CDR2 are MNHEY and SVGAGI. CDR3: CASSRRTDSYGYTF. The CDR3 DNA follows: TGTGCCAGCAGTCGACGGACAGACTCCTATGGCTACACCTTC.

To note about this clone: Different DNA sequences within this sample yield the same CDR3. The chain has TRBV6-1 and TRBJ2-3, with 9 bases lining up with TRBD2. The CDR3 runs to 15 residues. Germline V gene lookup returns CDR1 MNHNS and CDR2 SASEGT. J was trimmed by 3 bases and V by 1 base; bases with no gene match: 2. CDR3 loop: CASSEGSGGTDTQYF. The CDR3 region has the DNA TGTGCCAGCAGTGAAGGTAGCGGGGGAACAGATACGCAGTATTTT.

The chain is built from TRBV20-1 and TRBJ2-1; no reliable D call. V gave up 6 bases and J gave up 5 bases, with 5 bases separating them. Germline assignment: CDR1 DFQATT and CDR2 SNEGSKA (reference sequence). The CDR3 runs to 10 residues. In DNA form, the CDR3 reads TGCAGTGCCCGTAACAATGAGCAGTTCTTC. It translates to CSARNNEQFF.

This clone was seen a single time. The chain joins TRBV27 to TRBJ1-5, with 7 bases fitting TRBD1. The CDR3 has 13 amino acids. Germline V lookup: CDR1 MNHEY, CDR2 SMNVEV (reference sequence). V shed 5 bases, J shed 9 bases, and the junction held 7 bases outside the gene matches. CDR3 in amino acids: CASSRDSGRPQHF. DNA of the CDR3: TGTGCCAGCAGTCGGGACAGTGGGAGGCCCCAGCATTTT.

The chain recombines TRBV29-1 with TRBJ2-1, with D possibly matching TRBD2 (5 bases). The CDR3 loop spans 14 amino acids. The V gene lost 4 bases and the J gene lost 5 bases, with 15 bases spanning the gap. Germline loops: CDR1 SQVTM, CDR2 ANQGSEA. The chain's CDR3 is CSVGLPAGNNEQFF. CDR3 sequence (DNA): TGCAGCGTTGGTCTCCCCGCGGGTAACAATGAGCAGTTCTTC.

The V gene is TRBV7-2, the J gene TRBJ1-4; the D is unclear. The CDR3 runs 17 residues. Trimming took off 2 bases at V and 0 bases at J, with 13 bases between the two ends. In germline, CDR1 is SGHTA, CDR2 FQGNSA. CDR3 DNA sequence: TGTGCCAGCAGCTTAAGCAGGAACATCGCAACTAATGAAAAACTGTTTTTT. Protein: CASSLSRNIATNEKLFF.

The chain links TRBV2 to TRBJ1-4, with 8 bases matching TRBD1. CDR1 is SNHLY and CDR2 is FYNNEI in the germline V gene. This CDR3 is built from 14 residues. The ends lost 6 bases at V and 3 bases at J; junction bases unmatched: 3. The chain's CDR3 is CASRQGGANEKLFF. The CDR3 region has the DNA TGTGCCAGCAGACAGGGGGGGGCTAATGAAAAACTGTTTTTT.

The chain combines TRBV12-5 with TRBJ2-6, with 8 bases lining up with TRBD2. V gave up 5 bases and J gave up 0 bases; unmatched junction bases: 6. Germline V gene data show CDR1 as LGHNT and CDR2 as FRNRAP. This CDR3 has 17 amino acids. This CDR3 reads CASGAGGGTSGANVLTF. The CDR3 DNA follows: TGTGCTAGTGGTGCGGGGGGTGGGACCTCTGGGGCCAACGTCCTGACTTTC.

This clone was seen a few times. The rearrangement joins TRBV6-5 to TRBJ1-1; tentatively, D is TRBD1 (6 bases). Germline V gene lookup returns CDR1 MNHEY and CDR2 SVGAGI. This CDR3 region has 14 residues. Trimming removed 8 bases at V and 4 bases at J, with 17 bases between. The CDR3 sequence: CASDRPGDATEAFF. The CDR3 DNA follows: TGTGCCAGCGACAGACCAGGGGACGCCACTGAAGCTTTCTTT.